These 31 T cell receptor beta chains were all obtained from the same sample, sequenced in a study of cytomegalovirus exposure and HLA in healthy donors. The PCR employed 60 Vbeta primers together with 13 Jbeta primers. Clones were read by immunoSEQ multiplex PCR, and TCRdb kept only the in-frame ones, dropping some. The table shows about 140,000 clones, with over 75% occurring only once. Material for sequencing was PBMCs. These receptor sequences come from a woman between 40 and 50 years old in good health and CMV-seronegative.

The rearrangement joins TRBV11-3 to TRBJ2-2; tentatively, D is TRBD1 (5 bases). CDR3 length: 16 amino acids. Germline CDR1 is SGHNT and CDR2 is YENEEA. Trimming took 5 bases from V and 7 from J, leaving 20 bases between them. This CDR3 is CASSLGGAAGLGELFF. The CDR3 bases are TGTGCCAGCAGCCTGGGCGGAGCCGCAGGGCTCGGGGAGCTGTTTTTT.

V usage is TRBV4-1 and J usage is TRBJ2-5; weak D call: TRBD1 (6 bases). The J call may be mistaken, given a closer DNA end match to TRBJ2-7. The germline V gene encodes CDR1 MGHRA and CDR2 YSYEKL. The CDR3 is 17 amino acids. In DNA, the CDR3 is TGCGCCAGCAGCCAATCTGCACAGGGTTACGTGTTCTACGAGCAGTACTTC. Its translation is CASSQSAQGYVFYEQYF.

The J gene is TRBJ1-4, the V gene TRBV7-9, with D unclear. In germline, CDR1 is SEHNR, CDR2 FQNEAQ (reference sequence). Deletions cut 1 base from V and 3 bases from J, with 12 bases between. This CDR3 comprises 16 residues. CDR3 bases: TGTGCCAGCAGCTTAGGTAGCGGGATCGCTAATGAAAAACTGTTTTTT. Amino acid sequence: CASSLGSGIANEKLFF.

The chain recombines TRBV27 with TRBJ2-2, with D unclear. Germline V gene data show CDR1 as MNHEY and CDR2 as SMNVEV (reference sequence). The ends were cut back, 2 bases at V and 4 bases at J, with 8 bases in the middle. This CDR3 is built from 14 residues. The CDR3 loop is CASSLTRITGELFF. The CDR3 bases are TGTGCCAGCAGTTTAACCAGGATCACCGGGGAGCTGTTTTTT.

This sequence joins TRBV28 and TRBJ2-5; 8 bases match TRBD1. The CDR3 consists of 15 residues. With 5 bases clipped from V and 4 bases from J, the junction kept 9 bases outside the gene matches. Germline V gene lookup returns CDR1 MDHEN and CDR2 SYDVKM. The CDR3 spells CASSVPQGERETQYF. As DNA, the CDR3 is TGTGCCAGCAGTGTCCCACAGGGGGAAAGAGAGACCCAGTACTTC.

This rearrangement joins TRBV5-6 to TRBJ2-3; D remains ambiguous. Germline V CDR1 and CDR2: SGHDT, YYEEEE. The CDR3 covers 12 residues. V lost 2 bases and J 5 bases, leaving 6 bases between the germline ends. The DNA for the CDR3 is TGTGCCAGCAGCTTCCCCCAAGATACGCAGTATTTT. Protein product: CASSFPQDTQYF.

A few counts support this clone. The chain couples TRBV7-9 to TRBJ2-7; TRBD2 matches 9 bases. Germline V gene lookup returns CDR1 SEHNR and CDR2 FQNEAQ (reference sequence). The trim removed 11 bases at V and 3 bases at J, leaving 8 bases unmatched. This CDR3 contains 13 residues. The CDR3 spells CAGSGLAFYEQYF. The DNA for the CDR3 is TGTGCCGGATCGGGACTAGCATTCTACGAGCAGTACTTC.

The chain recombines TRBV2 with TRBJ1-1, with D hard to call. V lost 2 bases to trimming and J lost 5 bases, with 9 bases between them. The CDR3 extends over 13 amino acids. The germline V gene has CDR1 SNHLY and CDR2 FYNNEI. For the CDR3, the DNA is TGTGCCAGCAGTGAATTCATGAGGACTGAAGCTTTCTTT. It specifies CASSEFMRTEAFF.

The chain has TRBV6-5 and TRBJ2-7; TRBD2 agrees at 8 bases. The CDR3 sequence is 15 residues long. J was trimmed by 2 bases and V by 0 bases; bases with no gene match: 3. Germline CDR1 and CDR2: MNHEY and SVGAGI. The CDR3 DNA is TGTGCCAGCAGTTACTCTATTAGCGGGACCTACGAGCAGTACTTC. Amino acid sequence: CASSYSISGTYEQYF.

The chain links TRBV20-1 to TRBJ2-3; D gene unclear. V lost 5 bases and J lost 6, with 9 bases in between. Per the germline V gene, CDR1 is DFQATT and CDR2 is SNEGSKA (reference sequence). There are 11 residues in the CDR3. CDR3 in amino acids: CSAVIGDTQYF. The CDR3 nucleotides are TGCAGTGCTGTGATCGGGGATACGCAGTATTTT.

This clone was observed a single time. V usage is TRBV19 and J usage is TRBJ1-5, with 8 positions matching TRBD1. The junction had 9 bases not matched to a gene; V was cut back by 5 bases and J by 6 bases. In germline, CDR1 is LNHDA, CDR2 SQIVND (reference sequence). The CDR3 extends over 15 amino acids. CDR3 sequence: CASSLWTGTGQPQHF. The CDR3 region has the DNA TGTGCCAGTAGTCTTTGGACAGGGACCGGTCAGCCCCAGCATTTT.

This chain connects TRBV6-6 to TRBJ2-2, with TRBD2 identical over 8 bases. V shed 7 bases, J shed 5 bases, and the junction held 6 bases outside the gene matches. Germline V gene data show CDR1 as MNHNY and CDR2 as SVGAGI (reference sequence). The CDR3 runs 14 residues. In DNA form, the CDR3 reads TGTGCCAGCACGGGGGGGCGCGGGACCGGGGAGCTGTTTTTT. Residues: CASTGGRGTGELFF.

This rearrangement joins TRBV28 to TRBJ2-7, with TRBD1 matching over 8 bases. V shed 6 bases and J 4 bases; nucleotides not matched to a gene: 14. CDR1 and CDR2 (germline): MDHEN, SYDVKM. This CDR3 region has 16 residues. CDR3 amino acids: CASRSLGTGGGYEQYF. As DNA, the CDR3 is TGTGCCAGCAGATCCCTCGGGACAGGAGGAGGGTACGAGCAGTACTTC. Full variable domain (outside the CDR3, taken from reference TRBV28 and TRBJ2-7): DVKVTQSSRYLVKRTGEKVFLECVQDMDHENMFWYRQDPGLGLRLIYFSYDVKMKEKGDIPEGYSVSREKKERFSLILESASTNQTSMYLCASRSLGTGGGYEQYFGPGTRLTVT.

The chain couples TRBV12-2 to TRBJ1-2. TRBV12-2 counts as a pseudogene. This CDR3 contains 15 residues. CDR3 DNA sequence: TGTGCAAGTCGCTTAGCGTTTCTCCTATGCTATGGCTACACCTTC. The encoded protein is CASRLAFLLCYGYTF.

The rearrangement links TRBV11-1 to TRBJ2-7; 9 bases align to TRBD1. The V and J ends lost 3 bases and 1 base, in that order; junction bases with no gene match: 1. This CDR3 is 14 amino acids long. Germline CDR1 reads SGHAT; CDR2 reads FQDESV (reference sequence). In nucleotides, the CDR3 is TGTGCCAGCAGCTTGGACAGGGGATCCTACGAGCAGTACTTC. Its protein is CASSLDRGSYEQYF.

V is TRBV9 and J is TRBJ2-7; a weak D match, TRBD2 (5 bases). CDR1 is SGDLS and CDR2 is YYNGEE in the germline V gene. The CDR3 length is 14 residues. Trimming pared 2 bases from V and 6 bases from J, leaving 15 bases between. CDR3: CASSVSLGDFEQYF. The CDR3 nucleotides are TGTGCCAGCAGCGTCTCCCTGGGAGATTTCGAGCAGTACTTC.

The CDR3 DNA is TGTGCCAGCAGGAAACAGGGCAACTATGGCTACACCTTC. Its translation is CASRKQGNYGYTF. V usage is TRBV6-1 and J usage is TRBJ1-2, with D maybe TRBD1 (6 bases). This CDR3 is built from 13 residues. Germline V CDR1 and CDR2: MNHNS, SASEGT. The V end lost 6 bases, the J end lost 2 bases, and 10 bases lay between the germline ends.

The V gene is TRBV28, the J gene TRBJ2-7; a possible D gene is TRBD2 (5 bases). This CDR3 is 15 amino acids long. V lost 3 bases, J lost 9 bases, and 21 bases lay in between. The germline V gene encodes CDR1 MDHEN and CDR2 SYDVKM. In DNA form, the CDR3 reads TGTGCCAGCAGTTTTGGATCTAGCAGACCTATCGGGCAGTACTTC. Amino acids: CASSFGSSRPIGQYF.

The gene calls are TRBV12-1 and TRBJ2-5; the table's D call, TRBD1, has no DNA check behind it. TRBV12-1 is deemed a pseudogene. The CDR3 is 13 amino acids. CDR3 in DNA: TGTGCCAGCAGATTGCCCAGGGAAGAGACCCAGTACTTC. This translates into CASRLPREETQYF.

This clone was seen a single time. This rearrangement joins TRBV27 to TRBJ2-3, with 11 bases identical to TRBD2. V trimming: 5 bases; J trimming: 4 bases; junction bases outside the gene matches: 5. Germline CDR1 reads MNHEY; CDR2 reads SMNVEV (reference sequence). The CDR3 length is 15 residues. The CDR3 region is CASSRSGREADTQYF. CDR3 sequence (DNA): TGTGCCAGCAGTCGTAGCGGGAGGGAGGCAGATACGCAGTATTTT.

V usage is TRBV4-1 and J usage is TRBJ2-5; TRBD1 matches 8 bases. Matching the DNA end better, TRBJ2-7 makes the J call doubtful. The germline CDR1 and CDR2 sequences are MGHRA and YSYEKL. The CDR3 runs to 15 residues. The CDR3 sequence is CASSQGQVSLYEQYF. Here the CDR3 DNA reads TGCGCCAGCAGCCAGGGACAGGTTTCCCTCTACGAGCAGTACTTC.

V usage is TRBV11-3 and J usage is TRBJ1-3, with 7 positions matching TRBD1. Germline CDR1 reads SGHNT; CDR2 reads YENEEA. The junction had 4 bases not matched to a gene; V was cut back by 5 bases and J by 0 bases. The CDR3 length is 15 residues. Here the CDR3 reads CASSLRQGSGNTIYF. For the CDR3, the DNA is TGTGCCAGCAGCCTCCGACAGGGCTCTGGAAACACCATATATTTT.

The genes are TRBV15 and TRBJ2-1, with a possible D match to TRBD1 (6 bases). From germline, CDR1 is LNHNV and CDR2 YYDKDF (reference sequence). This CDR3 spans 15 amino acids. The germline V and J ends were trimmed by 3 bases and 5 bases, with 14 bases remaining between them. The CDR3 is CATSSKTGTHNEQFF. The CDR3 DNA reads as TGTGCCACCAGCAGCAAGACAGGAACCCACAATGAGCAGTTCTTC.

V is TRBV29-1 and J is TRBJ1-1; 7 nucleotides align to TRBD1. The V gene end was trimmed by 6 bases and the J gene end by 1 base; junction bases not matched to a gene: 5. The V gene's germline CDR1 is SQVTM and CDR2 ANQGSEA. The CDR3 runs to 13 residues. The CDR3 here is CSVQQGRNTEAFF. Here the CDR3 DNA reads TGCAGCGTGCAACAGGGGAGGAACACTGAAGCTTTCTTT.

The chain combines TRBV2 with TRBJ2-6, with D perhaps TRBD1 (6 bases). Germline assignment: CDR1 SNHLY and CDR2 FYNNEI. The CDR3 is 15 residues long. This CDR3 reads CVTPGIPTGANVLTF. The CDR3 DNA is TGTGTCACTCCCGGGATACCGACAGGAGCCAACGTCCTGACTTTC.

The genes are TRBV6-5 and TRBJ1-2, with 7 positions matching TRBD1. Germline CDR1 and CDR2: MNHEY and SVGAGI. The V gene end was trimmed by 2 bases and the J gene end by 0 bases; junction bases not matched to a gene: 3. The CDR3 has 15 residues. The CDR3 protein is CASSYGTAANYGYTF. CDR3 sequence (DNA): TGTGCCAGCAGTTACGGGACAGCCGCTAACTATGGCTACACCTTC.

On this clone: Other DNA sequences in this specimen translate into the identical CDR3. The chain combines TRBV5-1 with TRBJ2-1; D possibly corresponds to TRBD2 (6 bases). Germline CDR1 reads SGHRS; CDR2 reads YFSETQ. The CDR3 totals 15 residues. Trimming cost V 2 bases and J 4 bases, with 13 bases left between them. The CDR3 loop reads CASSLLAGTYNEQFF. CDR3 DNA sequence: TGCGCCAGCAGCTTACTAGCAGGAACATACAATGAGCAGTTCTTC.

The chain employs TRBV7-3 and TRBJ1-2; D may be TRBD1 (5 bases). Trimming took off 6 bases at V and 4 bases at J, with 9 bases between the two ends. Per germline, CDR1 SGHTA and CDR2 FQGTGA. The CDR3 totals 12 residues. The CDR3 region is CASSSQGYGYTF. The CDR3 nucleotides are TGTGCCAGCAGTTCCCAGGGCTATGGCTACACCTTC.

The rearrangement joins TRBV5-6 to TRBJ1-1, with TRBD1 matching 9 bases. CDR1 is SGHDT and CDR2 is YYEEEE in the germline V gene. The CDR3 totals 14 residues. V lost 4 bases and J lost 5; bases outside the gene matches: 6. The CDR3 DNA reads as TGTGCCAGCAGCCGCCGGGACAGGGTTACTGAAGCTTTCTTT. Translated, it gives CASSRRDRVTEAFF.

Worth noting for this clone: A read error may produce the germline difference seen at one junction end. The chain carries TRBV7-9 and TRBJ2-1; 14 bases fit TRBD2. The CDR3 totals 16 residues. Germline V gene lookup returns CDR1 SEHNR and CDR2 FQNEAQ (reference sequence). CDR3 sequence (DNA): TGTTCCAGCAGCTTAGCGGGACTAGCGGGAGCTAATGAGCAGTTCTTC. Amino acids: CSSSLAGLAGANEQFF. Drawing the rest from reference TRBV7-9 and TRBJ2-1, the complete variable domain is DTGVSQNPRHKITKRGQNVTFRCDPISEHNRLYWYRQTLGQGPEFLTYFQNEAQLEKSRLLSDRFSAERPKGSFSTLEIQRTEQGDSAMYLCSSSLAGLAGANEQFFGPGTRLTVL.

The chain uses TRBV10-3 and TRBJ2-1; D may be TRBD2 (5 bases). Trimming cost V 4 bases and J 7 bases, with 23 bases left between them. Germline V gene lookup returns CDR1 ENHRY and CDR2 SYGVKD. The CDR3 loop spans 17 amino acids. CDR3: CAISGVSGLAEDNEQFF. The CDR3, as DNA: TGTGCCATCAGTGGTGTAAGTGGGCTAGCAGAGGATAATGAGCAGTTCTTC.